Following are 26 T cell receptor beta chains from one sample sequenced in a study of regulatory T cells in long-lasting Graves disease. Library construction for TCR beta used iRepertoire HTBI primers and Arm-PCR of CDR3 regions. Via MiXCR, TCRdb re-called the multiplex PCR reads, giving one row per CDR3 protein. The sample has hundreds of thousands of distinct CDR3 sequences, roughly 15% seen once. The sample's time point: newly diagnosed GD, antithyroid drugs for less than 3 months. The TCR library was prepared using RNA isolated from PBMCs. This sample was shared with a second study, whose subject was T cells in Graves' hyperthyroidism and ophthalmopathy.

This sample comprised peripheral blood mononuclear cells (PBMCs), obtained at new diagnosis, from a patient treated with antithyroid drugs. All receptors derive from a woman aged 30 to 39 with Graves disease.

The chain carries TRBV28 and TRBJ1-5; 10 nucleotides align to TRBD1. CDR1 and CDR2 from the germline V gene are MDHEN and SYDVKM. Losses at the gene ends were 2 bases for V and 7 bases for J; bases not matched to a gene: 5. The CDR3 runs 15 residues. The CDR3 bases are TGTGCCAGCAGTTTAGACAGGGGGCTTATCCAGCCCCAGCATTTT. It specifies CASSLDRGLIQPQHF.

The V and J genes are TRBV14 and TRBJ1-5, with D possibly TRBD1 on 6 matching bases. The CDR3 sequence is 14 residues long. Germline V lookup: CDR1 SGHDN, CDR2 FVKESK. V lost 6 bases and J lost 7, with 16 bases in between. The CDR3 region is CASSPQGTGQPQHF. CDR3 coding DNA: TGTGCCAGCAGTCCACAGGGCACTGGGCAGCCCCAGCATTTT.

This clonotype appeared a few times. The V call is TRBV5-1, the J call TRBJ2-7, with D possibly TRBD1 on 6 matching bases. Germline V gives CDR1 SGHRS, CDR2 YFSETQ. Trimming took off 0 bases at V and 4 bases at J, with 11 bases between the two ends. The CDR3 loop spans 14 amino acids. In nucleotides, the CDR3 is TGCGCCAGCAGCTTGGAAGGGGGTTTTTACGAGCAGTACTTC. Translation gives CASSLEGGFYEQYF.

This clonotype was recorded many times. One end of the junction is discordant with germline, which a read error may explain. The V and J genes are TRBV15 and TRBJ1-5, with 9 bases fitting TRBD1. This CDR3 region has 18 residues. Per germline, CDR1 LNHNV and CDR2 YYDKDF (reference sequence). The CDR3 loop is CAASTGQGNLYSNQPQHF. As DNA, the CDR3 is TGTGCCGCCAGCACAGGACAGGGGAACCTATATAGCAATCAGCCCCAGCATTTT.

The V and J genes are TRBV20-1 and TRBJ2-1; 14 bases are a match to TRBD2. Germline CDR1 and CDR2: DFQATT and SNEGSKA (reference sequence). CDR3 length: 15 amino acids. The J segment lost 7 bases and the V segment lost 8 bases, leaving 10 bases of the junction unmatched. The CDR3 reads CSPIGTSGSPNEQFF. In DNA form, the CDR3 reads TGCAGTCCAATAGGGACTAGCGGGAGTCCTAATGAGCAGTTCTTC.

This clonotype was detected a few times. The chain links TRBV11-2 to TRBJ2-3, with 8 bases fitting TRBD2. Germline V CDR1 and CDR2: SGHAT, FQNNGV. Unmatched junction bases numbered 16, after V lost 5 bases and J lost 3 bases. CDR3 size: 18 residues. The CDR3 loop reads CASSPRPPSGSGTDTQYF. The CDR3, as DNA: TGTGCCAGCAGCCCCCGACCCCCAAGCGGGAGTGGTACAGATACGCAGTATTTT.

V gene TRBV25-1 combines with J gene TRBJ2-1; no definite D call. This CDR3 has 13 residues. Trimming took 8 bases from V and 8 from J, leaving 16 bases between them. CDR1 and CDR2 from the germline V gene are MGHDK and SYGVNS. CDR3 DNA: TGTGCCAGCTGGTGGTGGGAAAGGGATGAGCAGTTCTTC. Its translation: CASWWWERDEQFF.

The chain uses TRBV30 and TRBJ2-7; the D is unclear. The V end lost 0 bases, the J end lost 3 bases, and 6 bases lay between the germline ends. CDR1 and CDR2 from the germline V gene are GTSNPN and SVGIG (reference sequence). This CDR3 is built from 12 residues. This chain's CDR3 is CAWSVRDYEQYF. In nucleotides, the CDR3 is TGTGCCTGGAGTGTAAGGGACTACGAGCAGTACTTC.

This clonotype was found many times. The chain carries TRBV7-2 and TRBJ2-7, with D perhaps assigned TRBD1 or TRBD2 (5 bases each). CDR1 is SGHTA and CDR2 is FQGNSA in the germline V gene. Trimming took off 5 bases at V and 3 bases at J, with 8 bases between the two ends. The CDR3 spans 12 residues. CDR3 sequence (DNA): TGTGCCAGCAGCATGGGACGCTACGAGCAGTACTTC. It translates to CASSMGRYEQYF.

This clonotype was observed a single time. A much larger clone lies one base from this, so it may be a read error. This chain joins TRBV10-3 and TRBJ1-2, with a possible D match to TRBD1 (5 bases). Germline CDR1 reads ENHRY; CDR2 reads SYGVKD. Between the trimmed V and J ends, which lost 2 bases and 5 bases, there was a span of 9 bases. The CDR3 loop spans 13 amino acids. The CDR3 bases are TGTGCCATCAGTGAGGGGGCGGTGTATGGCTACACCTTC. The encoded protein is CAISEGAVYGYTF.

This clonotype has at least ten counts. The DNA of the CDR3 is TGCGCCAGCAGAGGAAACATGAACACTGAAGCTTTCTTT. Amino acids: CASRGNMNTEAFF. The chain employs TRBV5-1 and TRBJ1-1, with D unclear. The CDR3 has 13 amino acids. Germline lookup yields CDR1 SGHRS and CDR2 YFSETQ. Trimming left V 5 bases short and J 0 bases short, with 8 bases between. Complete variable domain (other parts from reference TRBV5-1 and TRBJ1-1): KAGVTQTPRYLIKTRGQQVTLSCSPISGHRSVSWYQQTPGQGLQFLFEYFSETQRNKGNFPGRFSGRQFSNSRSEMNVSTLELGDSALYLCASRGNMNTEAFFGQGTRLTVV.

This clonotype was observed many times. CDR3 bases: TGTGCCAGCAGTTCAGGGAACTACGAGCAGTACTTC. Protein: CASSSGNYEQYF. The chain recombines TRBV2 with TRBJ2-7; the D gene is possibly TRBD1 (5 bases). CDR1 and CDR2 (germline): SNHLY, FYNNEI. The CDR3 is made up of 12 amino acids. Trimming removed 5 bases at V and 3 bases at J, with 8 bases between.

This clonotype was seen at least ten times. CDR3 nucleotides: TGTGCCAGCAGTTCCCGACCTCAAGAGACCCAGTACTTC. As protein: CASSSRPQETQYF. The chain recombines TRBV27 with TRBJ2-5; D remains unclear. The CDR3 covers 13 residues. Germline V gene sequence: CDR1 MNHEY, CDR2 SMNVEV (reference sequence). With 4 bases removed from V and 2 bases from J, the gap between germline ends came to 8 bases.

This clonotype was seen a few times. The rearrangement links TRBV20-1 to TRBJ2-1; D is unresolved. V was clipped by 1 base and J by 7 bases, with 17 bases between them. Germline V lookup: CDR1 DFQATT, CDR2 SNEGSKA (reference sequence). The CDR3 is 15 residues long. The DNA for the CDR3 is TGCAGTGCTAGAGTCCTCCAGGAGACCTGGAATGAGCAGTTCTTC. Translation gives CSARVLQETWNEQFF.

This rearrangement joins TRBV6-9 to TRBJ2-3; D is possibly TRBD1 or TRBD2 (6 bases each). The CDR3 length is 19 residues. V lost 3 bases, J lost 2 bases, and 24 bases lay in between. The germline V gene encodes CDR1 MNHGY and CDR2 SVAAGI. The CDR3 loop is CASSYHTPSGAAYTDTQYF. The CDR3 region has the DNA TGTGCCAGCAGTTACCATACCCCTTCGGGGGCAGCCTACACAGATACGCAGTATTTT.

There are a few counts of this clonotype. The chain has TRBV5-1 and TRBJ2-2; D is perhaps TRBD2 (6 bases). V was shortened by 7 bases and J by 4 bases, with 11 bases between the two germline ends. CDR1 SGHRS and CDR2 YFSETQ come from the germline V gene. The CDR3 runs 13 residues. The CDR3 is CASRGTSTGELFF. The CDR3 nucleotides read TGCGCCAGCCGCGGGACTTCCACCGGGGAGCTGTTTTTT.

This clonotype showed up just a few times. The CDR3 DNA sequence: TGTGCCAGCAGCTCCCGGTGGGACTCCTACGAGCAGTACTTC. It codes for CASSSRWDSYEQYF. The chain employs TRBV11-2 and TRBJ2-7; D is uncertain. Germline CDR1 and CDR2: SGHAT and FQNNGV. The CDR3 spans 14 residues. Trimming stripped 4 bases from V and 0 bases from J, with 10 bases between.

In this sample, this clonotype turned up many times. V and J are TRBV7-9 and TRBJ1-1; D not certain. V shed 7 bases and J shed 7 bases, with 16 bases lying between them. CDR3 length: 13 residues. Germline V gene lookup returns CDR1 SEHNR and CDR2 FQNEAQ (reference sequence). CDR3 protein: CASTPGPRVEAFF. The CDR3 coding sequence is TGTGCCAGCACCCCCGGCCCTCGGGTTGAAGCTTTCTTT.

The gene calls are TRBV6-5 and TRBJ2-7; D is ambiguous. The CDR3 runs 14 residues. V lost 0 bases to trimming and J lost 3 bases, with 9 bases between them. The germline CDR1 and CDR2 sequences are MNHEY and SVGAGI. CDR3 nucleotides: TGTGCCAGCAGTTACTCCCATAAGGGCTACGAGCAGTACTTC. This encodes CASSYSHKGYEQYF.

The chain's CDR3 is CSANAQTGLAGVNEQFF. The CDR3, as DNA: TGCAGTGCCAACGCACAGACGGGACTAGCGGGAGTGAATGAGCAGTTCTTC. This chain links TRBV20-1 with TRBJ2-1; the match to TRBD2 covers 14 bases. Unmatched junction bases numbered 14, after V lost 6 bases and J lost 7 bases. The CDR3 runs to 17 residues. In germline, CDR1 is DFQATT, CDR2 SNEGSKA (reference sequence).

This clonotype appeared many times. The CDR3 spells CASSLFAETQYF. DNA for the CDR3: TGTGCCAGCAGTTTATTCGCGGAGACCCAGTACTTC. The chain links TRBV28 to TRBJ2-5; D is unresolved. Deletions cut 1 base from V and 5 bases from J, with 5 bases between. The CDR3 is 12 amino acids. Germline V gives CDR1 MDHEN, CDR2 SYDVKM.

This clonotype was seen a handful of times. The chain combines TRBV12-5 with TRBJ2-1; D gene uncertain. V dropped 2 bases and J dropped 1 base, with 9 bases sitting between them. Germline-derived CDR1 and CDR2 are LGHNT and FRNRAP. The CDR3 spans 15 residues. The CDR3 DNA sequence: TGTGCTAGTGGTTTGACCCGAGGATCCTACAATGAGCAGTTCTTC. Translating it yields CASGLTRGSYNEQFF.

This clonotype occurred many times. J is TRBJ1-4 and V is TRBV7-2, with D hard to call. The V gene lost 6 bases and the J gene lost 5 bases, with 10 bases spanning the gap. Germline V gene sequence: CDR1 SGHTA, CDR2 FQGNSA. CDR3 length: 13 amino acids. The CDR3 spells CASSYGSNEKLFF. The CDR3 DNA reads as TGTGCCAGCAGTTACGGATCGAATGAAAAACTGTTTTTT.

This clonotype was detected a few times. J is TRBJ2-3 and V is TRBV28; D remains unclear. The CDR3 has 16 residues. Germline assignment: CDR1 MDHEN and CDR2 SYDVKM. Deletions cut 1 base from V and 6 bases from J, with 17 bases between. The CDR3 bases are TGTGCCAGCAGTTTATCCGGCAACGGTCTCAGGGATACGCAGTATTTT. This codes for CASSLSGNGLRDTQYF.

The chain combines TRBV6-2 or TRBV6-3 with TRBJ2-7, with 7 bases identical to TRBD2. Losses at the gene ends were 5 bases for V and 4 bases for J; bases not matched to a gene: 5. Per germline, CDR1 MNHEY and CDR2 SVGEGT. The CDR3 has 13 amino acids. The CDR3 reads CASSAGARYEQYF. Written as DNA, the CDR3 is TGTGCCAGCAGTGCGGGAGCCCGTTACGAGCAGTACTTC.

In its sample, this clonotype was seen many times. V and J are TRBV7-9 and TRBJ2-2; D is uncertain. Looked up from germline, CDR1 is SEHNR and CDR2 is FQNEAQ (reference sequence). The CDR3 totals 13 residues. Trimming cost V 5 bases and J 0 bases, with 4 bases left between them. The CDR3 spells CASSPTNTGELFF. CDR3 DNA: TGTGCCAGCAGCCCTACGAACACCGGGGAGCTGTTTTTT.